This T cell receptor beta chain was sequenced for a study of blood T cell repertoires in COVID-19. Study-wide context: COVID-19 samples, acute and convalescent, were from the United States, Italy and Spain.

The germline V gene encodes CDR1 PRHDT and CDR2 FYEKMQ (reference sequence). V gave up 4 bases and J gave up 1 base, with 8 bases separating them. The CDR3 spans 14 residues. As processed by the authors: Amplification of reference gene primers provided the estimated nucleated cell counts. The method was immunoSEQ multiplex PCR; TCRdb's version includes in-frame clones alone and lacks a portion of them. Clone size and V and J calls were adopted from that table, with D and trimming inferred from the DNA. The table lists 300,000 to 400,000 clones, 86% of them singletons, with around 4.4% in the top ten. Participants, about 18 to 90 years old, spanned around 25 US areas. This clone is a singleton in its sample.

The sample was PBMCs or T cells enriched from blood (not recorded which). The chain links TRBV13 to TRBJ1-3; tentatively, D is TRBD1 (6 bases). The receptor comes from a woman aged 35 to 49 with acute COVID-19. The CDR3: CASSYQGSGNTIYF. CDR3 nucleotide sequence: TGTGCCAGCAGCTACCAGGGGTCTGGAAACACCATATATTTT.